The 10 T cell receptor beta chains below come from one sample, sequenced in a study of cytomegalovirus exposure and HLA in healthy donors. TCRdb's copy holds only in-frame clones and misses some; the assay was immunoSEQ multiplex PCR. The repertoire holds about 160,000 clones, approximately 96% seen once, with approximately 0.82% in the top ten. Specimen: PBMCs. The receptors stem from a woman in her late teens or twenties in good health and CMV-seronegative.

V gene TRBV6-1 combines with J gene TRBJ2-7, with 9 bases matching TRBD2. CDR1 is MNHNS, CDR2 SASEGT, per germline. This CDR3 comprises 15 residues. V dropped 9 bases and J dropped 3; count of bases not matched to a gene: 12. CDR3 in amino acids: CASRRGGPIVYEQYF. The CDR3, as DNA: TGTGCCAGTAGGCGGGGGGGCCCTATTGTCTACGAGCAGTACTTC.

DNA of the CDR3: TGTGCCAGCAGTTTCTCCCGGGACAGCTACGAGCAGTACTTC. Its protein product is CASSFSRDSYEQYF. V is TRBV6-5 and J is TRBJ2-7, with 7 bases that match TRBD1. The germline gives CDR1 MNHEY, CDR2 SVGAGI. The J segment lost 3 bases and the V segment lost 4 bases, leaving 6 bases of the junction unmatched. This CDR3 comprises 14 residues.

The DNA for the CDR3 is TGTGCCAGCAGTTTTGCGGGGAACACCGGGGAGCTGTTTTTT. Residues: CASSFAGNTGELFF. This chain links TRBV27 with TRBJ2-2; D is perhaps TRBD2 (5 bases). In germline, CDR1 is MNHEY, CDR2 SMNVEV (reference sequence). CDR3 length: 14 amino acids. Trimming took 3 bases from V and 1 from J, leaving 6 bases between them.

The CDR3 here is CASTDRATYINQPQHF. For the CDR3, the DNA is TGTGCCAGTACCGACAGGGCGACTTATATCAATCAGCCCCAGCATTTT. V usage is TRBV19 and J usage is TRBJ1-5; 7 bases agree with TRBD1. There are 16 residues in the CDR3. Germline CDR1 is LNHDA and CDR2 is SQIVND (reference sequence). The trim removed 7 bases at V and 3 bases at J, leaving 12 bases unmatched.

The chain combines TRBV5-1 with TRBJ1-3; D possibly corresponds to TRBD1 (6 bases). This CDR3 comprises 17 residues. Germline CDR1 is SGHRS and CDR2 is YFSETQ. The germline V and J ends were trimmed by 4 bases and 7 bases, with 24 bases remaining between them. The CDR3 sequence: CASSRLESQGFGNTIYF. DNA for the CDR3: TGCGCCAGCAGCCGCCTTGAAAGTCAGGGGTTTGGGAACACCATATATTTT.

V gene TRBV18 combines with J gene TRBJ2-3; 8 bases map to TRBD2. This CDR3 contains 14 residues. In germline, CDR1 is KGHSH, CDR2 LQKENI. The V segment lost 1 base and the J segment 4 bases; nucleotides outside the gene matches: 1. The CDR3 sequence is CASSPLGGADTQYF. The CDR3, as DNA: TGTGCCAGCTCACCACTCGGGGGGGCAGATACGCAGTATTTT.

The chain has TRBV2 and TRBJ2-7; 7 bases fit TRBD2. This CDR3 has 14 residues. Per germline, CDR1 SNHLY and CDR2 FYNNEI. V was pared by 3 bases and J by 3 bases, with 5 bases of the junction left unmatched. The CDR3 sequence is CASSESPGGYEQYF. In DNA, the CDR3 is TGTGCCAGCAGTGAGTCACCGGGGGGCTACGAGCAGTACTTC.

This chain connects TRBV19 to TRBJ2-7; D is perhaps TRBD2 (6 bases). CDR1 and CDR2 from the germline V gene are LNHDA and SQIVND (reference sequence). V was shortened by 6 bases and J by 1 base, with 10 bases between the two germline ends. This CDR3 is built from 13 residues. This chain's CDR3 is CASSSGVSYEQYF. CDR3 coding DNA: TGTGCCAGTAGCTCGGGGGTATCCTACGAGCAGTACTTC.

This rearrangement joins TRBV29-1 to TRBJ2-1, with TRBD1 matching 7 bases. V was clipped by 3 bases and J by 2 bases; unmatched bases: 16. This CDR3 region has 18 residues. Per the germline V gene, CDR1 is SQVTM and CDR2 is ANQGSEA. CDR3 sequence reads: CSVDFRAWPGQPYNEQFF. The DNA for the CDR3 is TGCAGCGTTGATTTCAGAGCGTGGCCGGGACAGCCCTACAATGAGCAGTTCTTC.

The rearrangement links TRBV30 to TRBJ1-1; unclear D gene. The CDR3 runs to 13 residues. V shed 2 bases and J shed 1 base, with 8 bases lying between them. In germline, CDR1 is GTSNPN, CDR2 SVGIG (reference sequence). The CDR3 nucleotides are TGTGCCTGGAGTAGCGGTGCGAACACTGAAGCTTTCTTT. Its translation: CAWSSGANTEAFF.